Presented here are 8 T cell receptor beta chains from one specimen sequenced in a study of T cells in Graves' hyperthyroidism and ophthalmopathy. RNA transcripts served as the template for amplifying TCR beta CDR3 regions. In the first-round RT-PCR of the TCR CDR3, the HTBI primer set was used. TCRdb analysed the multiplex PCR reads with MiXCR anew, one entry per CDR3 protein. The table includes some 500,000 distinct CDR3 sequences, about 24% detected once. The source material was blood. These TCRs come from a woman younger than 45 with Graves' ophthalmopathy.

Many counts were recorded for this clonotype. CDR3 loop: CASRGHRQAGPEAFF. CDR3 nucleotides: TGTGCCAGTAGAGGCCACAGACAGGCGGGCCCTGAAGCTTTCTTT. The J gene is TRBJ1-1, the V gene TRBV19; a weak D match, TRBD1 (6 bases). This CDR3 spans 15 amino acids. V lost 6 bases and J 6 bases, leaving 20 bases between the germline ends. Germline V gives CDR1 LNHDA, CDR2 SQIVND (reference sequence).

There are a few counts of this clonotype. V usage is TRBV12-3 or TRBV12-4 and J usage is TRBJ1-5; no firm D call. CDR3 size: 15 residues. V was clipped by 5 bases and J by 4 bases, with 15 bases between them. The CDR3 sequence is CASSLKDGKNQPQHF. CDR3 coding DNA: TGTGCCAGCAGTCTGAAAGACGGCAAAAATCAGCCCCAGCATTTT.

The sample holds many counts of this clonotype. Given a much more abundant clone one base away, this may be a read error. The chain carries TRBV15 and TRBJ2-5; 9 bases agree with TRBD2. Germline V gene lookup returns CDR1 LNHNV and CDR2 YYDKDF (reference sequence). V gave up 7 bases and J gave up 5 bases; unmatched junction bases: 5. This CDR3 comprises 13 residues. CDR3 coding DNA: TGTGCCACCAATGGTCTAGCGGGGGAGACCCAGTACTTC. Its translation: CATNGLAGETQYF.

The J gene is TRBJ2-7, the V gene TRBV12-5; TRBD1 might be the D (5 bases). The CDR3 contains 16 residues. In germline, CDR1 is LGHNT, CDR2 FRNRAP. Trimming stripped 7 bases from V and 5 bases from J, with 24 bases between. The CDR3 spells CASAPPPAGLKHEQYF. Written as DNA, the CDR3 is TGTGCTAGTGCCCCACCCCCGGCAGGGCTTAAACACGAGCAGTACTTC.

This clonotype was seen ten or more times. The V and J genes are TRBV20-1 and TRBJ1-1; TRBD1 might be the D (5 bases). Looked up from germline, CDR1 is DFQATT and CDR2 is SNEGSKA (reference sequence). The CDR3 spans 13 residues. V was clipped by 1 base and J by 4 bases, with 10 bases between them. CDR3 sequence: CSARAVRGTEAFF. Written as DNA, the CDR3 is TGCAGTGCTAGAGCAGTGAGGGGCACTGAAGCTTTCTTT.

This clonotype occurred a few times. This sequence joins TRBV12-5 and TRBJ1-2; 11 bases map to TRBD1. The CDR3 consists of 14 residues. Trimming cost V 6 bases and J 3 bases; bases outside gene matches: 3. Germline V gene data show CDR1 as LGHNT and CDR2 as FRNRAP. In nucleotides, the CDR3 is TGTGCTAGTGGGGGACAGGGGGTGGACTATGGCTACACCTTC. Translating gives CASGGQGVDYGYTF.

This clonotype was counted a few times. CDR3 loop: CSARQEGASTQYF. CDR3 nucleotide sequence: TGCAGTGCTAGACAGGAGGGGGCGAGCACCCAGTACTTC. This chain joins TRBV20-1 and TRBJ2-5; tentatively, D is TRBD1 (7 bases). CDR1 is DFQATT, CDR2 SNEGSKA, per germline (reference sequence). The CDR3 extends over 13 amino acids. V was cut by 2 bases and J by 8 bases, with 15 bases left in between.

Many counts were recorded for this clonotype. The chain has TRBV5-1 and TRBJ1-1; no definite D call. This CDR3 comprises 15 residues. V lost 2 bases and J 3 bases, leaving 14 bases between the germline ends. Germline CDR1 is SGHRS and CDR2 is YFSETQ. CDR3: CASSFLEGWDTEAFF. Here the CDR3 DNA reads TGCGCCAGCAGCTTTTTGGAGGGTTGGGACACTGAAGCTTTCTTT.